This TCR beta chain was obtained from a study of blood T cells in healthy people across ages. With V trimmed by 0 bases and J by 11 bases, 9 bases remained unmatched. CDR1 and CDR2 (germline): ENHRY, SYGVKD. The CDR3 runs to 14 residues. Each donor was a healthy Caucasian individual from Russia, aged roughly 6 to 95. Study results and limitations: Relative to aged donors, long-lived donors carried more naive CD4+ cells and displayed higher diversity.

Sample-barcoded 5' priming and a J-beta primer mix drove a second PCR of roughly 6 to 12 cycles. MiXCR, applied by TCRdb to the 5' RACE reads, yields one record per CDR3 protein. This table has approximately 800,000 distinct CDR3 sequences, around 36% appearing once. This clonotype was recorded at least ten times. Its antigen is still unknown. This chain connects TRBV10-3 to TRBJ2-5; TRBD2 matches 7 bases. Sequenced input: blood. The sequence came from a man aged 18 to 30 in good health. CDR3 DNA sequence: TGTGCCATCAGTGAGTCGACGGGAGGCATGGAGCAGTACTTC. Translation: CAISESTGGMEQYF.